The 5 T cell receptor beta chains presented below share a single source sample, sequenced in a study of T cells in Graves' hyperthyroidism and ophthalmopathy. TCR beta CDR3 regions were amplified from RNA. RT-PCR in the first round (using the HTBI primer set) targeted the TCR CDR3. TCRdb reanalysed the multiplex PCR reads using MiXCR and keeps one entry per CDR3 protein. The sample lists around 690,000 distinct CDR3 sequences, approximately 15% occurring once. The specimen sequenced was blood. All receptors derive from a middle-aged man with Graves' hyperthyroidism.

This chain uses TRBV20-1 with TRBJ2-4, with TRBD1 matching over 9 bases. Losses at the gene ends were 3 bases for V and 6 bases for J; bases not matched to a gene: 6. The CDR3 consists of 14 residues. Germline CDR1 reads DFQATT; CDR2 reads SNEGSKA (reference sequence). In nucleotides, the CDR3 is TGCAGTGCTAGTGACAGGGGGTTGATAAACATTCAGTACTTC. This translates into CSASDRGLINIQYF.

This clonotype was detected many times. This chain joins TRBV12-3 or TRBV12-4 and TRBJ2-2, with D perhaps given as TRBD1 or TRBD2 (6 bases each). V was shortened by 9 bases and J by 2 bases, with 16 bases between the two germline ends. This CDR3 region has 15 residues. The CDR3 here is CASHRRGTNTGELFF. The CDR3 bases are TGTGCCAGTCACCGGAGGGGGACTAACACCGGGGAGCTGTTTTTT.

This clonotype was observed at least ten times. The chain carries TRBV6-1 and TRBJ2-7; no reliable D call. The CDR3 length is 15 residues. V lost 7 bases and J lost 0, with 16 bases in between. Per the germline V gene, CDR1 is MNHNS and CDR2 is SASEGT. CDR3 sequence reads: CASITSGLVSYEQYF. The CDR3, as DNA: TGTGCCAGCATTACGTCGGGTTTAGTCTCCTACGAGCAGTACTTC.

This CDR3 reads CASSSGQWNLYEQYF. Here the CDR3 DNA reads TGTGCCAGCAGTTCCGGACAGTGGAACCTCTACGAGCAGTACTTC. The V call is TRBV28, the J call TRBJ2-7; possibly TRBD1 for D (6 bases). The germline gives CDR1 MDHEN, CDR2 SYDVKM. This CDR3 spans 15 amino acids. The V gene lost 4 bases and the J gene lost 3 bases, with 16 bases spanning the gap.

This clonotype was counted ten times or more. V usage is TRBV6-1 and J usage is TRBJ1-1; maybe TRBD1 (5 bases). V was trimmed by 5 bases and J by 0 bases, leaving 13 bases between them. CDR3 length: 15 residues. In germline, CDR1 is MNHNS, CDR2 SASEGT. As DNA, the CDR3 is TGTGCCAGCAGTCCCCCTGACAGCCTGAACACTGAAGCTTTCTTT. This codes for CASSPPDSLNTEAFF.